This entry lists 21 T cell receptor beta chains sequenced from one sample in a study of T cell changes during pregnancy in multiple sclerosis. The assay was immunoSEQ multiplex PCR, and TCRdb's table has in-frame clones only and misses some. The sample includes 30,000 to 45,000 clones, around 93% of them seen just once. The sequences come from CD4+ T cells from peripheral blood mononuclear cells, collected in the third trimester of pregnancy. The receptor set was obtained from a female donor in good health, enrolled as a control in a pregnancy study.

The J gene is TRBJ1-2, the V gene TRBV7-6, with a tentative D call TRBD1 (6 bases). This CDR3 contains 14 residues. Trimming removed 0 bases at V and 5 bases at J, with 10 bases between. Germline CDR1 and CDR2: SGHVS and FNYEAQ. CDR3 residues: CASSLAGASYGYTF. For the CDR3, the DNA is TGTGCCAGCAGCTTAGCGGGGGCCTCATATGGCTACACCTTC.

The CDR3 DNA follows: TGTGCCAGCAGCCAAAGGACTACTTATATGGATACGCAGTATTTT. Amino acids: CASSQRTTYMDTQYF. The rearrangement joins TRBV5-5 to TRBJ2-3, with a weak D call TRBD2 (6 bases). The CDR3 sequence is 15 residues long. From germline, CDR1 is SGHKS and CDR2 YYEKEE (reference sequence). V lost 4 bases to trimming and J lost 6 bases, with 18 bases between them.

The rearrangement links TRBV19 to TRBJ1-5; maybe TRBD1 (6 bases). The ends were cut back, 11 bases at V and 7 bases at J, with 21 bases in the middle. The germline V gene encodes CDR1 LNHDA and CDR2 SQIVND (reference sequence). This CDR3 contains 14 residues. CDR3 nucleotides: TGTGCCTCCTGGGGGGGCCTCACAAGGCAGCCCCAGCATTTT. It encodes CASWGGLTRQPQHF.

J is TRBJ2-1 and V is TRBV2, with no clear D. Trimming removed 6 bases at V and 5 bases at J, with 11 bases between. CDR3 size: 13 residues. Germline CDR1 is SNHLY and CDR2 is FYNNEI. CDR3 nucleotides: TGTGCCAGCAGACTCAACCCGAACAATGAGCAGTTCTTC. Protein: CASRLNPNNEQFF.

The chain is built from TRBV7-2 and TRBJ2-7; tentatively, D is TRBD1 (6 bases). The V gene's germline CDR1 is SGHTA and CDR2 FQGNSA. This CDR3 has 15 residues. Trimming left V 5 bases short and J 0 bases short, with 14 bases between. The CDR3, as DNA: TGTGCCAGCAGCCCACGGTTGGACAGCTCCTACGAGCAGTACTTC. Its protein product is CASSPRLDSSYEQYF.

This chain connects TRBV7-2 to TRBJ1-2; perhaps TRBD1 as D (5 bases). Germline V lookup: CDR1 SGHTA, CDR2 FQGNSA. V was trimmed by 1 base and J by 7 bases, leaving 10 bases between them. The CDR3 is 13 residues long. For the CDR3, the DNA is TGTGCCAGCAGCTTAGTAGGGGCTCGTGGCTACACCTTC. This codes for CASSLVGARGYTF. Based on the CDR3 plus reference TRBV7-2 and TRBJ1-2, the full variable domain is GAGVSQSPSNKVTEKGKDVELRCDPISGHTALYWYRQSLGQGLEFLIYFQGNSAPDKSGLPSDRFSAERTGGSVSTLTIQRTQQEDSAVYLCASSLVGARGYTFGSGTRLTVV.

This rearrangement joins TRBV12-5 to TRBJ1-1, with 7 positions matching TRBD1. Germline CDR1 is LGHNT and CDR2 is FRNRAP. The V and J ends lost 6 bases and 5 bases, in that order; junction bases with no gene match: 9. The CDR3 is 14 amino acids. DNA of the CDR3: TGTGCTAGTGGCCCAAGCGTACAGGGGACTGAAGCTTTCTTT. The encoded protein is CASGPSVQGTEAFF.

The chain couples TRBV4-1 to TRBJ1-1, with a tentative D call TRBD1 (6 bases). V was trimmed by 1 base and J by 10 bases, leaving 22 bases between them. Germline V lookup: CDR1 MGHRA, CDR2 YSYEKL. There are 16 residues in the CDR3. The CDR3 coding sequence is TGCGCCAGCAGCCAAGGTCGGGGGGCAGTGAGTGAGGGAGCTTTCTTT. Protein: CASSQGRGAVSEGAFF.

The table lists this clone with a few counts. V gene TRBV7-9 combines with J gene TRBJ1-6; no clear D. The V gene lost 4 bases and the J gene lost 12 bases, with 16 bases spanning the gap. The CDR3 runs to 14 residues. CDR1 and CDR2 (germline): SEHNR, FQNEAQ (reference sequence). Written as DNA, the CDR3 is TGTGCCAGCAGCTATCCCGTGCACGGGGAACCCCTCCACTTT. This encodes CASSYPVHGEPLHF.

This clone was seen once. This chain links TRBV7-2 with TRBJ1-6, with D possibly TRBD1 on 5 matching bases. This CDR3 has 15 residues. V lost 4 bases and J 7 bases, leaving 14 bases between the germline ends. Per germline, CDR1 SGHTA and CDR2 FQGNSA. In DNA, the CDR3 is TGTGCCAGCAGCTATGCCGGGACTGGAAATTCACCCCTCCACTTT. This gives the protein CASSYAGTGNSPLHF.

The chain couples TRBV5-4 to TRBJ1-6; 8 bases agree with TRBD1. The CDR3 runs to 17 residues. Germline V gene sequence: CDR1 SGHNT, CDR2 YYREEE (reference sequence). V shed 3 bases, J shed 0 bases, and the junction held 5 bases outside the gene matches. The CDR3 DNA is TGTGCCAGCAGCTCGGGACAGGCCTTCTCCTATAATTCACCCCTCCACTTT. Translation: CASSSGQAFSYNSPLHF.

V gene TRBV28 combines with J gene TRBJ2-7, with D perhaps matching TRBD1 (5 bases). This CDR3 is 14 amino acids long. V was cut by 6 bases and J by 3 bases, with 15 bases left in between. Germline V gives CDR1 MDHEN, CDR2 SYDVKM. The CDR3 spells CASRVARDSYEQYF. CDR3 sequence (DNA): TGTGCCAGCAGAGTGGCCAGGGATAGCTACGAGCAGTACTTC. The full variable domain, its missing parts supplied by reference TRBV28 and TRBJ2-7, is DVKVTQSSRYLVKRTGEKVFLECVQDMDHENMFWYRQDPGLGLRLIYFSYDVKMKEKGDIPEGYSVSREKKERFSLILESASTNQTSMYLCASRVARDSYEQYFGPGTRLTVT.

The rearrangement joins TRBV7-9 to TRBJ1-2; 8 positions match TRBD1. V lost 0 bases to trimming and J lost 2 bases; unmatched junction nucleotides: 2. This CDR3 has 15 amino acids. CDR1 is SEHNR, CDR2 FQNEAQ, per germline (reference sequence). Written as DNA, the CDR3 is TGTGCCAGCAGCTTAGCCTACAGGGGGAACTATGGCTACACCTTC. This translates into CASSLAYRGNYGYTF.

The genes are TRBV29-1 and TRBJ2-2; perhaps TRBD2 as D (7 bases). V was pared by 4 bases and J by 1 base, with 10 bases between. CDR1 and CDR2 (germline): SQVTM, ANQGSEA. The CDR3 contains 14 residues. In DNA form, the CDR3 reads TGCAGCGTTGCAAGGGGGGGGAACACCGGGGAGCTGTTTTTT. It specifies CSVARGGNTGELFF.

In its sample, this clone was seen once. J is TRBJ2-5 and V is TRBV28; 7 bases agree with TRBD2. Per the germline V gene, CDR1 is MDHEN and CDR2 is SYDVKM. CDR3 length: 14 amino acids. With V trimmed by 2 bases and J by 2 bases, 2 bases remained unmatched. CDR3 sequence: CASSLGGVQETQYF. The CDR3 DNA is TGTGCCAGCAGTTTAGGGGGGGTACAAGAGACCCAGTACTTC.

The chain couples TRBV9 to TRBJ2-3; a possible D gene is TRBD2 (7 bases). CDR1 and CDR2 from the germline V gene are SGDLS and YYNGEE. The CDR3 contains 16 residues. Trimming removed 3 bases from V and 2 bases from J, with 16 bases in between. The CDR3 DNA follows: TGTGCCAGCAGCGCGTGGGGGGGGCAGTCCACAGATACGCAGTATTTT. It specifies CASSAWGGQSTDTQYF.

This clone was seen a single time. The genes are TRBV6-5 and TRBJ2-1; maybe TRBD2 (7 bases). The CDR3 sequence is 15 residues long. V dropped 6 bases and J dropped 10 bases, with 22 bases sitting between them. Germline CDR1 reads MNHEY; CDR2 reads SVGAGI. The CDR3 nucleotides are TGTGCCAGCAGCACGGACCGGGGGGCACAATGGGAGCAGTTCTTC. Amino acid sequence: CASSTDRGAQWEQFF.

The rearrangement joins TRBV7-2 to TRBJ2-1; D gene ambiguous. The CDR3 length is 16 residues. Trimming cost V 1 base and J 2 bases, with 12 bases left between them. Germline-derived CDR1 and CDR2 are SGHTA and FQGNSA. Here the CDR3 reads CASSLGLGTPYNEQFF. DNA for the CDR3: TGTGCCAGCAGCTTAGGGCTGGGCACCCCCTACAATGAGCAGTTCTTC.

The chain joins TRBV9 to TRBJ2-5, with 8 nucleotides matching TRBD2. Losses at the gene ends were 4 bases for V and 5 bases for J; bases not matched to a gene: 13. Germline V gene data show CDR1 as SGDLS and CDR2 as YYNGEE. This CDR3 comprises 16 residues. This chain's CDR3 is CASSPRERGPYETQYF. The CDR3 nucleotides are TGTGCCAGCAGCCCCCGAGAGCGGGGGCCTTACGAGACCCAGTACTTC. Based on the CDR3 plus reference TRBV9 and TRBJ2-5, the full variable domain is DSGVTQTPKHLITATGQRVTLRCSPRSGDLSVYWYQQSLDQGLQFLIQYYNGEERAKGNILERFSAQQFPDLHSELNLSSLELGDSALYFCASSPRERGPYETQYFGPGTRLLVL.

This chain joins TRBV6-5 and TRBJ1-2; TRBD1 agrees at 12 bases. J gave up 8 bases and V 8 bases, and 3 bases lay outside the gene matches. The CDR3 is 12 amino acids. The germline CDR1 and CDR2 sequences are MNHEY and SVGAGI. The CDR3 bases are TGTGCCAGCGCCGGGACAGGGGGCGGCTACACCTTC. Translating it yields CASAGTGGGYTF.

The J gene is TRBJ1-5, the V gene TRBV7-2; D gene uncertain. V dropped 3 bases and J dropped 2 bases, with 14 bases sitting between them. CDR1 is SGHTA, CDR2 FQGNSA, per germline. The CDR3 covers 16 residues. This CDR3 is CASSFEASRGNQPQHF. The CDR3 DNA sequence: TGTGCCAGCAGCTTCGAGGCGTCGCGTGGCAATCAGCCCCAGCATTTT.